This T cell receptor (beta chain) was profiled in a study of beta chain features in type 1 diabetes listed by TCRdb under 2018. The study in broad terms: Patients and healthy donors did not differ in mean age, gender distribution, total cell number or subset yield. A total of 100 million to 110 million sorted cells were examined across all samples, and a strong correlation was observed between cell number per subset and RNA yield. The study compared the TCRB repertoires of sorted circulating CD4+ T cell subsets in recently diagnosed type 1 diabetes patients with those in matched healthy donors. Whereas all 30 or so donors provided naive and central memory subsets, regulatory and stem cell-like memory subsets were isolated from just 8 patients and about eight healthy donors. General findings and caveats noted by the study authors: Naive, central memory and regulatory TCRB repertoires appeared to be more similar among patients than among healthy donors. PCR might favor shorter templates, but patient and control samples were amplified and corrected together, so any skew would affect both groups equally. Only small numbers of individuals were included in the HLA sub-analyses, which left unresolved whether HLA type had any influence on TCRB rearrangement. At VDJ recombination sites, type 1 diabetes patients had fewer insertions and more deleted nucleotides, which implies abnormalities in thymic rearrangement. A moderate but significant shortening of TCRB CDR3 length was observed in type 1 diabetes patients in all four CD4+ subsets. Because cDNA was sequenced instead of genomic DNA, highly expressing activated cells could be over-represented, though the groups showed no difference in activation or CD3 levels.

The High Capacity cDNA Reverse Transcription Kit was used to reverse transcribe all of the isolated RNA, meaning that expressed TCRB transcripts were what got sequenced. Deep immunoSEQ sequencing was performed on naive, central memory and regulatory T cell samples, with an average of roughly 4 million total reads per sample. After sorted cells were lysed in RLT buffer, RNA was extracted with DNase-treated RNeasy Micro or Mini kits, with the choice depending on cell number. To prevent cross-contamination, every cell subset was processed on its own, while patient and healthy donor samples were processed together. Using the immunoSEQ multiplex PCR, TCRB sequences were amplified from cDNA into 87-bp fragments spanning the CDR3 region. Amplicons were sequenced on the Illumina HiSeq platform. The authors' analysis ran thus. PCR bias was computationally corrected using synthetic template baselines, reads within Hamming distance 2 were collapsed, and singletons that could not be merged were discarded. Reads were aligned against IMGT to assign V, D and J genes, CDR3 length and insertions or deletions at six rearrangement sites. Within each subset, clonotype counts were normalized to the number of sorted cells before true diversity and Gini coefficients were calculated with the tcR R package. The overlap coefficient, calculated on TCRB nucleotide sequences, was used to quantify repertoire sharing. Out-of-frame TCRB sequences from naive cells were analyzed to stand in for the pre-selection repertoire. TCRdb limited this immuneACCESS table to in-frame rearrangements with V and J called. A share of clones is missing; checked studies link under half to unresolved V genes, and the rest is unexplained. V and J calls and clone size are those listed in that table; D and trimming were worked out from the DNA. A total of hundreds of thousands of clones appear in this sample, approximately 12% of them only once. Jointly, the top ten make up 0.017% of the sample.

Each donor gave one peripheral blood draw, roughly 120 mL on average, collected into heparinised tubes. A BD FACSAria II was used to sort naive, central memory, regulatory and stem cell-like memory CD4+ T cells with a panel that included CD45RO, CCR7, CD25, CD127, CD95 and CD27. A purity above 95% was achieved for all sorted populations. PBMCs were separated immediately by Lymphoprep density gradient centrifugation and were stained directly, without being cultured. So that batch effects would be minimized, each experiment stained and sorted samples in pairs, pairing one healthy donor with one patient. The CDR3, from cysteine to phenylalanine, totals 13 residues. The DNA shown is the 39-base CDR3, in frame from base 1. CDR1 GTSNPN and CDR2 SVGIG were looked up in the germline V gene (reference sequence). V loses 0 bases of germline sequence and J loses 8 bases, and the interval between the two ends is 12 bases.

As to this clone: Its antigen is still unknown. Base qualities were left out, and no much larger clone turns up one base away.

Sequenced material: naive CD4+ T cells from blood. The cell subset or site label, as the study defines it: true naive CD4+ T cells. The rearranged segments are TRBV30 and TRBJ2-3; 5 matching bases give a weak D call of TRBD1. This TCR derives from a man in his late teens or twenties in good health. The CDR3 region reads CAWSVQAEGTQYF. The bases read TGTGCCTGGAGTGTACAGGCGGAAGGTACGCAGTATTTT.